This TCR beta chain was sequenced for a study of T-cell reconstitution after alpha-beta-depleted transplantation in children. Unique molecular identifiers were incorporated during preparation of the TCRbeta library. MiXCR was run by TCRdb on the PCR reads, yielding one entry per CDR3 protein. The data show 150,000 to 200,000 distinct CDR3 sequences, around 7% seen once. This clonotype was observed many times. The V segment lost 5 bases and the J segment 3 bases; nucleotides outside the gene matches: 15. The CDR3 is made up of 19 amino acids. Germline CDR1 SGHAT, CDR2 FQDESV (reference sequence). The source of this sequence is a human donor who donated a stem cell graft to a child with Wiskott-Aldrich syndrome. The material was PBMCs from the stem cell graft donor, obtained from the stem cell graft. The chain has TRBV11-1 and TRBJ2-2; 10 bases fit TRBD1. CDR3 loop: CASSAIPGQGWPYTGELFF. The CDR3 DNA reads as TGTGCCAGCAGCGCGATCCCGGGACAGGGGTGGCCTTACACCGGGGAGCTGTTTTTT.